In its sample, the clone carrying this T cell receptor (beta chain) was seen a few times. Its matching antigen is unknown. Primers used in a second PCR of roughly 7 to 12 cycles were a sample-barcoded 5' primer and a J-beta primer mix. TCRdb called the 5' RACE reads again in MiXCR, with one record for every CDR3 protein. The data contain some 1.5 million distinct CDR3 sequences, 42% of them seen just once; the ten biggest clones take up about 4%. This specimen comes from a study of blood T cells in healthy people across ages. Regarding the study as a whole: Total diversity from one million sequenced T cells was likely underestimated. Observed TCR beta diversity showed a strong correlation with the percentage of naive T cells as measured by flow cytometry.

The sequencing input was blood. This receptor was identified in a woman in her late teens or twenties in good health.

CDR3 nucleotide sequence: TGTGCCAGCAGCCACTTGACTAGCGGGAGGAATGAGCAGTTCTTC. Its protein is CASSHLTSGRNEQFF. The gene calls are TRBV4-2 and TRBJ2-1, with 13 nucleotides matching TRBD2. The CDR3 is made up of 15 amino acids. The junction had 3 bases not matched to a gene; V was cut back by 3 bases and J by 7 bases. Germline CDR1 is LGHNA and CDR2 is YNFKEQ.